Below are 30 T cell receptor beta chains sequenced from a single sample in a study of siplizumab effects on memory and regulatory T cells. Data came from immunoSEQ multiplex PCR; TCRdb stores just in-frame clones and leaves some out. Of 60,000 to 70,000 clones listed, approximately 88% were seen once; the top ten hold about 1.5%. Sample: Tregs sorted from blood. The receptors were gathered from a human donor in good health.

The V call is TRBV4-1, the J call TRBJ1-5; D gene unclear. CDR1 and CDR2 (germline): MGHRA, YSYEKL. V dropped 4 bases and J dropped 4 bases, with 8 bases sitting between them. The CDR3 sequence is 13 residues long. In DNA form, the CDR3 reads TGCGCCAGCAGCCTGGCCCCAAATCAGCCCCAGCATTTT. This sequence encodes CASSLAPNQPQHF.

The rearrangement links TRBV4-1 to TRBJ2-7, with unresolved D. The CDR3 totals 15 residues. V lost 0 bases and J 3 bases, leaving 12 bases between the germline ends. Per the germline V gene, CDR1 is MGHRA and CDR2 is YSYEKL. The chain's CDR3 is CASSQDEPRNYEQYF. The CDR3 nucleotides are TGCGCCAGCAGCCAAGATGAACCTCGGAACTACGAGCAGTACTTC.

The rearrangement links TRBV30 to TRBJ1-6; D is ambiguous. Looked up from germline, CDR1 is GTSNPN and CDR2 is SVGIG (reference sequence). Trimming removed 1 base at V and 7 bases at J, with 8 bases between. This CDR3 has 13 amino acids. The CDR3 sequence is CAWSADWNSPLHF. For the CDR3, the DNA is TGTGCCTGGAGTGCTGACTGGAATTCACCCCTCCACTTT.

This chain joins TRBV9 and TRBJ2-1; TRBD2 agrees at 14 bases. This CDR3 comprises 19 residues. J was trimmed by 7 bases and V by 4 bases; bases with no gene match: 16. Germline CDR1 reads SGDLS; CDR2 reads YYNGEE. DNA of the CDR3: TGTGCCAGCAGCCCCAGGTGGGGGACTAGCGGGAGTCTGGGGAATGAGCAGTTCTTC. Encoded protein: CASSPRWGTSGSLGNEQFF.

The rearrangement links TRBV15 to TRBJ2-3; no reliable D call. CDR1 and CDR2 from the germline V gene are LNHNV and YYDKDF (reference sequence). The CDR3 consists of 16 residues. The ends were cut back, 1 base at V and 3 bases at J, with 14 bases in the middle. The CDR3 loop reads CATSRGFRLATDTQYF. DNA of the CDR3: TGTGCCACCAGCAGAGGTTTTCGGCTGGCAACAGATACGCAGTATTTT.

This chain connects TRBV9 to TRBJ2-3; D is perhaps TRBD2 (5 bases). The V end lost 3 bases, the J end lost 5 bases, and 13 bases lay between the germline ends. CDR3 length: 14 residues. Germline V gene lookup returns CDR1 SGDLS and CDR2 YYNGEE. The CDR3 bases are TGTGCCAGCAGCGGAGGGCCTTACCTAGATACGCAGTATTTT. This sequence encodes CASSGGPYLDTQYF.

This clone was observed a few times. The chain couples TRBV11-2 to TRBJ2-3; TRBD2 agrees at 7 bases. This CDR3 contains 14 residues. Trimming took 4 bases from V and 3 from J; bases not matched to a gene: 4. CDR1 is SGHAT, CDR2 FQNNGV, per germline. The CDR3 reads CASSSGLTTDTQYF. CDR3 nucleotides: TGTGCCAGCAGCTCGGGACTAACAACAGATACGCAGTATTTT. Filled out from reference TRBV11-2 and TRBJ2-3, the complete variable domain reads EAGVAQSPRYKIIEKRQSVAFWCNPISGHATLYWYQQILGQGPKLLIQFQNNGVVDDSQLPKDRFSAERLKGVDSTLKIQPAKLEDSAVYLCASSSGLTTDTQYFGPGTRLTVL.

The V call is TRBV5-4, the J call TRBJ1-5, with D uncertain. CDR1 and CDR2 (germline): SGHNT, YYREEE (reference sequence). The CDR3 totals 13 residues. V was clipped by 0 bases and J by 5 bases, with 6 bases between them. CDR3 sequence: CASSLALDQPQHF. CDR3 sequence (DNA): TGTGCCAGCAGCTTGGCTCTGGATCAGCCCCAGCATTTT.

This sequence joins TRBV7-9 and TRBJ1-4; D not resolved. CDR3 size: 15 residues. With 3 bases removed from V and 4 bases from J, the gap between germline ends came to 12 bases. CDR1 SEHNR and CDR2 FQNEAQ come from the germline V gene (reference sequence). The CDR3 nucleotides are TGTGCCAGCAGCTTTCTGATAGGTCTTAATGAAAAACTGTTTTTT. It specifies CASSFLIGLNEKLFF.

The rearrangement uses TRBV14 and TRBJ2-5, with TRBD2 matching over 10 bases. The germline V gene has CDR1 SGHDN and CDR2 FVKESK. Trimming removed 3 bases from V and 2 bases from J; junction bases left unmatched: 3. The CDR3 has 15 amino acids. The CDR3 protein is CASSQTSGRQETQYF. In nucleotides, the CDR3 is TGTGCCAGCAGCCAGACTAGCGGGCGGCAAGAGACCCAGTACTTC.

This chain connects TRBV9 to TRBJ2-3, with D perhaps assigned TRBD1 or TRBD2 (7 bases each). The CDR3 is 16 amino acids. V was clipped by 0 bases and J by 2 bases, with 13 bases between them. The germline CDR1 and CDR2 sequences are SGDLS and YYNGEE. This CDR3 is CASSVGGRGPTDTQYF. The CDR3 coding sequence is TGTGCCAGCAGCGTAGGTGGGAGGGGGCCCACAGATACGCAGTATTTT.

This clone was seen more than once but under ten times. The chain is built from TRBV12-5 and TRBJ2-5, with D unresolved. Trimming stripped 5 bases from V and 1 base from J, with 8 bases between. The CDR3 is made up of 13 amino acids. Germline loops: CDR1 LGHNT, CDR2 FRNRAP. The CDR3 here is CASGPGPQETQYF. The CDR3 nucleotides read TGTGCTAGTGGTCCCGGGCCCCAAGAGACCCAGTACTTC.

J is TRBJ2-7 and V is TRBV7-9; 8 bases fit TRBD2. V trimming: 5 bases; J trimming: 2 bases; junction bases outside the gene matches: 8. This CDR3 spans 15 amino acids. In germline, CDR1 is SEHNR, CDR2 FQNEAQ (reference sequence). The CDR3 loop is CASSPVGTRTYEQYF. CDR3 nucleotides: TGTGCCAGCAGCCCAGTAGGGACTAGGACCTACGAGCAGTACTTC.

V is TRBV6-5 and J is TRBJ2-2; D not certain. Germline values: CDR1 MNHEY, CDR2 SVGAGI. The CDR3 runs to 12 residues. Deletions cut 6 bases from V and 8 bases from J, with 10 bases between. For the CDR3, the DNA is TGTGCCAGCAGCCCGCTCCCGGGGGAGCTGTTTTTT. Translated, it gives CASSPLPGELFF.

The chain carries TRBV7-9 and TRBJ2-2; 8 nucleotides align to TRBD2. Germline CDR1 is SEHNR and CDR2 is FQNEAQ (reference sequence). The V and J ends lost 7 bases and 1 base, in that order; junction bases with no gene match: 5. This CDR3 region has 15 residues. The CDR3 protein is CASTIAGLNTGELFF. DNA of the CDR3: TGTGCCAGCACGATAGCGGGACTGAACACCGGGGAGCTGTTTTTT. The full variable domain, completed using reference TRBV7-9 and TRBJ2-2, is DTGVSQNPRHKITKRGQNVTFRCDPISEHNRLYWYRQTLGQGPEFLTYFQNEAQLEKSRLLSDRFSAERPKGSFSTLEIQRTEQGDSAMYLCASTIAGLNTGELFFGEGSRLTVL.

This chain joins TRBV5-1 and TRBJ2-5; 14 nucleotides align to TRBD2. CDR3 length: 17 residues. Germline CDR1 is SGHRS and CDR2 is YFSETQ. J gave up 4 bases and V 4 bases, and 9 bases lay outside the gene matches. This CDR3 reads CASSVRAGTSGRETQYF. As DNA, the CDR3 is TGCGCCAGCAGCGTGCGCGCCGGGACTAGCGGGAGAGAGACCCAGTACTTC.

The rearrangement joins TRBV4-2 to TRBJ2-2; D is unclear. The CDR3 is 14 amino acids. V dropped 0 bases and J dropped 3 bases, with 5 bases sitting between them. CDR1 is LGHNA and CDR2 is YNFKEQ in the germline V gene. This CDR3 is CASSQDSHTGELFF. The CDR3 bases are TGTGCCAGCAGCCAAGATTCACACACCGGGGAGCTGTTTTTT.

The J gene is TRBJ2-7, the V gene TRBV5-4; a possible D gene is TRBD1 (6 bases). This CDR3 spans 14 amino acids. CDR1 is SGHNT and CDR2 is YYREEE in the germline V gene (reference sequence). V was trimmed by 4 bases and J by 4 bases, leaving 15 bases between them. The CDR3 loop is CASSPGQGNYEQYF. Here the CDR3 DNA reads TGTGCCAGCAGCCCTGGGCAGGGGAATTACGAGCAGTACTTC.

This chain uses TRBV30 with TRBJ2-7; the D is unclear. CDR3 length: 12 amino acids. V lost 2 bases and J 4 bases, leaving 9 bases between the germline ends. The germline gives CDR1 GTSNPN, CDR2 SVGIG (reference sequence). The CDR3 is CAWSLTGYEQYF. The CDR3 coding sequence is TGTGCCTGGAGTTTGACCGGTTACGAGCAGTACTTC.

The chain joins TRBV29-1 to TRBJ2-1; 8 bases are shared with TRBD2. V was clipped by 7 bases and J by 1 base; unmatched bases: 0. CDR1 is SQVTM, CDR2 ANQGSEA, per germline. This CDR3 contains 12 residues. In nucleotides, the CDR3 is TGCAGCGCTAGCGGGTCCTACAATGAGCAGTTCTTC. Its translation: CSASGSYNEQFF.

The chain is built from TRBV5-6 and TRBJ2-7; tentatively, D is TRBD1 or TRBD2 (5 bases each). V dropped 1 base and J dropped 3 bases, with 14 bases sitting between them. Germline lookup yields CDR1 SGHDT and CDR2 YYEEEE. The CDR3 runs 15 residues. The CDR3 region is CASSLMGERNYEQYF. CDR3 coding DNA: TGTGCCAGCAGCTTGATGGGGGAGCGAAACTACGAGCAGTACTTC.

The chain carries TRBV30 and TRBJ2-3, with 11 bases identical to TRBD2. The CDR3 consists of 17 residues. Trimming cost V 0 bases and J 4 bases; bases outside gene matches: 9. The germline gives CDR1 GTSNPN, CDR2 SVGIG (reference sequence). The CDR3 sequence: CAWSVRTSGSLADTQYF. CDR3 in DNA: TGTGCCTGGAGTGTAAGAACTAGCGGGAGTCTCGCAGATACGCAGTATTTT.

This clone was seen only once. The chain has TRBV5-6 and TRBJ2-5; D perhaps matches TRBD2 (6 bases). This CDR3 is 15 amino acids long. In germline, CDR1 is SGHDT, CDR2 YYEEEE. Trimming took off 4 bases at V and 0 bases at J, with 13 bases between the two ends. The CDR3 reads CASSGGLLYQETQYF. CDR3 DNA: TGTGCCAGCAGCGGGGGACTGCTGTACCAAGAGACCCAGTACTTC. The whole variable domain, remainder taken from reference TRBV5-6 and TRBJ2-5, is DAGVTQSPTHLIKTRGQQVTLRCSPKSGHDTVSWYQQALGQGPQFIFQYYEEEERQRGNFPDRFSGHQFPNYSSELNVNALLLGDSALYLCASSGGLLYQETQYFGPGTRLLVL.

This clone was found once. The V and J genes are TRBV28 and TRBJ2-7; 8 nucleotides line up with TRBD2. The trim removed 5 bases at V and 1 base at J, leaving 4 bases unmatched. The CDR3 is 14 residues long. Germline V gene lookup returns CDR1 MDHEN and CDR2 SYDVKM. CDR3 coding DNA: TGTGCCAGCAGTACCGGGACTAGATCCTACGAGCAGTACTTC. It is translated as CASSTGTRSYEQYF.

V and J are TRBV6-6 and TRBJ1-1; D is unresolved. Germline loops: CDR1 MNHNY, CDR2 SVGAGI (reference sequence). Trimming removed 2 bases at V and 1 base at J, with 5 bases between. The CDR3 sequence is 13 residues long. CDR3 loop: CASSYPTNTEAFF. CDR3 bases: TGTGCCAGCAGTTACCCCACGAACACTGAAGCTTTCTTT.

The chain has TRBV7-2 and TRBJ2-1; D gene unclear. Per the germline V gene, CDR1 is SGHTA and CDR2 is FQGNSA. Between the trimmed V and J ends, which lost 3 bases and 0 bases, there was a span of 9 bases. The CDR3 is 15 residues long. DNA for the CDR3: TGTGCCAGCAGCTTGAACTCCCCCTCCTACAATGAGCAGTTCTTC. It is translated as CASSLNSPSYNEQFF.

The chain has TRBV28 and TRBJ2-1, with TRBD1 matching over 7 bases. Looked up from germline, CDR1 is MDHEN and CDR2 is SYDVKM. The CDR3 sequence is 13 residues long. V lost 6 bases to trimming and J lost 14 bases; unmatched junction nucleotides: 13. The CDR3: CASRSTGDLGEFF. The CDR3 DNA is TGTGCCAGCAGGTCAACAGGGGACCTGGGGGAGTTCTTC.

The chain couples TRBV11-2 to TRBJ2-7; 7 nucleotides align to TRBD2. With 1 base clipped from V and 3 bases from J, the junction kept 6 bases outside the gene matches. The germline CDR1 and CDR2 sequences are SGHAT and FQNNGV. There are 15 residues in the CDR3. The CDR3 DNA follows: TGTGCCAGCAGCTTAGTGGGGGGGACCTTCTACGAGCAGTACTTC. It yields the protein CASSLVGGTFYEQYF.

CDR3 amino acids: CASRKLAGGNTQYF. CDR3 coding DNA: TGTGCCAGCAGGAAACTAGCGGGAGGTAATACGCAGTATTTT. This rearrangement joins TRBV2 to TRBJ2-3; TRBD2 agrees at 12 bases. The CDR3 has 14 residues. Trimming removed 6 bases from V and 7 bases from J; junction bases left unmatched: 5. Germline V CDR1 and CDR2: SNHLY, FYNNEI.

This chain uses TRBV6-6 with TRBJ2-2; 10 nucleotides match TRBD2. The germline V gene encodes CDR1 MNHNY and CDR2 SVGAGI (reference sequence). Trimming took 4 bases from V and 4 from J; bases not matched to a gene: 3. This CDR3 region has 15 residues. CDR3 in amino acids: CASSSSGRATGELFF. DNA for the CDR3: TGTGCCAGCAGTTCGAGCGGGAGGGCCACCGGGGAGCTGTTTTTT.